One sample yielded the 9 T cell receptor beta chains listed below, sequenced in a study of control samples from healthy donors and cancer patients. TCRdb's copy holds only in-frame clones and misses some; the assay was immunoSEQ multiplex PCR. The table shows some 98,000 clones, with about 88% occurring only once. The specimen was PBMCs. These receptors were collected from a man aged 65 to 85 with lung cancer.

V is TRBV7-9 and J is TRBJ2-1; possibly TRBD1 or TRBD2 for D (6 bases each). The ends were cut back, 9 bases at V and 7 bases at J, with 16 bases in the middle. The CDR3 is made up of 13 amino acids. CDR1 is SEHNR, CDR2 FQNEAQ, per germline (reference sequence). The CDR3 is CASRGPGGNEQFF. The DNA of the CDR3 is TGTGCCAGTCGGGGGCCCGGTGGAAATGAGCAGTTCTTC.

This clone was observed a handful of times. The chain recombines TRBV5-8 with TRBJ2-3; D unclear. Germline lookup yields CDR1 SGHTS and CDR2 YDEGEE. CDR3 size: 13 residues. V was shortened by 1 base and J by 3 bases, with 6 bases between the two germline ends. This CDR3 reads CASSLRWTDTQYF. The DNA of the CDR3 is TGTGCCAGCAGCTTGCGCTGGACAGATACGCAGTATTTT.

This clone was seen only once. The chain combines TRBV20-1 with TRBJ2-7; D possibly corresponds to TRBD1 (5 bases). The CDR3 runs 14 residues. Germline V gene sequence: CDR1 DFQATT, CDR2 SNEGSKA (reference sequence). Between the trimmed V and J ends, which lost 3 bases and 1 base, there was a span of 13 bases. The CDR3 nucleotides are TGCAGTGCTAGTACGACAGAGATTTCCTACGAGCAGTACTTC. Protein product: CSASTTEISYEQYF.

CDR3 nucleotide sequence: TGTGCCAGCAGCGGGGACAGGGGACGCGAGCAGTTCTTC. This sequence encodes CASSGDRGREQFF. J is TRBJ2-1 and V is TRBV11-2; 10 bases map to TRBD1. This CDR3 spans 13 amino acids. The V segment lost 5 bases and the J segment 10 bases; nucleotides outside the gene matches: 5. Germline CDR1 and CDR2: SGHAT and FQNNGV.

In DNA form, the CDR3 reads TGTGCCAGCAGCTTAGTTTTCAACGTGGTAGGGGCCGGGGAGCTGTTTTTT. It yields the protein CASSLVFNVVGAGELFF. The chain combines TRBV7-8 with TRBJ2-2, with D maybe TRBD1 (5 bases). This CDR3 comprises 17 residues. The V gene's germline CDR1 is SGHVS and CDR2 FQNEAQ. Deletions cut 1 base from V and 6 bases from J, with 18 bases between.

The rearrangement joins TRBV5-1 to TRBJ2-7, with D tentatively TRBD2 (6 bases). The length of the CDR3 is 15 residues. Germline V lookup: CDR1 SGHRS, CDR2 YFSETQ. V was trimmed by 0 bases and J by 5 bases, leaving 15 bases between them. Here the CDR3 reads CASSLEPGRTNEQYF. In DNA, the CDR3 is TGCGCCAGCAGCTTGGAACCGGGGAGGACCAACGAGCAGTACTTC. Drawing the rest from reference TRBV5-1 and TRBJ2-7, the complete variable domain is KAGVTQTPRYLIKTRGQQVTLSCSPISGHRSVSWYQQTPGQGLQFLFEYFSETQRNKGNFPGRFSGRQFSNSRSEMNVSTLELGDSALYLCASSLEPGRTNEQYFGPGTRLTVT.

The chain recombines TRBV20-1 with TRBJ2-3, with D perhaps matching TRBD2 (6 bases). This CDR3 has 11 amino acids. Germline lookup yields CDR1 DFQATT and CDR2 SNEGSKA (reference sequence). V lost 0 bases and J lost 11, with 9 bases in between. The CDR3 DNA reads as TGCAGTGCTAGAGATATGGGGGGGCAGTATTTT. Translation: CSARDMGGQYF.

Only a few counts were recorded for this clone. The chain couples TRBV6-2 or TRBV6-3 to TRBJ2-3; 8 bases are shared with TRBD1. With V trimmed by 7 bases and J by 0 bases, 9 bases remained unmatched. The CDR3 covers 16 residues. Germline V gene data show CDR1 as MNHEY and CDR2 as SVGEGT. For the CDR3, the DNA is TGTGCCAGCACCCCCCTCGGGACAGGTAGCACAGATACGCAGTATTTT. This sequence encodes CASTPLGTGSTDTQYF.

This sequence joins TRBV14 and TRBJ1-1, with D uncertain. Between the trimmed V and J ends, which lost 3 bases and 0 bases, there was a span of 26 bases. In germline, CDR1 is SGHDN, CDR2 FVKESK. This CDR3 is built from 20 residues. CDR3 loop: CASSHGKGYSRYPMNTEAFF. The CDR3 nucleotides are TGTGCCAGCAGCCACGGAAAAGGGTACTCCAGATACCCCATGAACACTGAAGCTTTCTTT.